Many counts were recorded for the clone carrying this T cell receptor (beta chain). The source of the sample is a study of T cells in Graves' hyperthyroidism and ophthalmopathy. RNA transcripts served as the template for amplifying TCR beta CDR3 regions. The TCR CDR3 first-round RT-PCR relied on the HTBI primer set. Each CDR3 protein gets one entry after TCRdb re-called the multiplex PCR reads with MiXCR. The sample has some 760,000 distinct CDR3 sequences, 12% to 15% seen once. The CDR3 contains 16 residues. With 4 bases clipped from V and 7 bases from J, the junction kept 11 bases outside the gene matches. Germline values: CDR1 SNHLY, CDR2 FYNNEI.

The sequence was collected from a young woman with Graves' hyperthyroidism. The sequencing input was blood. V and J are TRBV2 and TRBJ2-2, with TRBD2 identical over 8 bases. DNA of the CDR3: TGTGCCAGCAGTGGTTCCCCCAGCGGGAGCGGCGGGGAGCTGTTTTTT. It translates to CASSGSPSGSGGELFF. Looking up the rest from reference TRBV2 and TRBJ2-2 gives the full variable domain: EPEVTQTPSHQVTQMGQEVILRCVPISNHLYFYWYRQILGQKVEFLVSFYNNEISEKSEIFDDQFSVERPDGSNFTLKIRSTKLEDSAMYFCASSGSPSGSGGELFFGEGSRLTVL.